This TCR beta chain came from a study of T cells in women clearing cervical HPV infection. Across the whole study: Cases' blood sampling followed lesion detection by median approximately 150 days (90 to 200).

Comments on this clone: Its cognate antigen is unknown. Coverage ceases 3 residues before the CDR3 finishes, and the germline J gene fills in the end.

MY09/MY11 PCR detected cervical HPV DNA; dot-blot assigned genotypes. Study-level points and caveats: It is unknown whether associations predate infection; no effector/memory or HPV-specific sorting. Controls had more TRBV6-7 (around 0.15%) than cases (approximately 0.11%).

Sequencing was performed with immunoSEQ multiplex PCR; in TCRdb, only in-frame clones are kept and a portion is missing. Listed are 40,000 to 45,000 clones; approximately 1.2% falls within the top ten. CDR1 is SGHNT and CDR2 is YYREEE in the germline V gene (reference sequence). The CDR3 contains 12 residues. The chain links TRBV5-4 to TRBJ2-3; possibly TRBD2 for D (6 bases). This receptor was identified in a woman aged 18 to 75 with a cervical HPV16 infection that either progressed to CIN3+ or cleared (not recorded which). The sequenced sample was blood buffy coat. CDR3 bases read: TGTGCCAGCAGCCTGTCGGAGGGCACG. Translating gives CASSLSEGT. The complete CDR3 protein is CASSLSEGTQYF.